The source of this T cell receptor beta chain is a study of technical replicates of blood from a handful of donors. Sequenced by immunoSEQ multiplex PCR; TCRdb stores in-frame clones only, minus some. The sample lists 74,000 or so clones; approximately 96% were seen once. Specimen: T cells isolated from PBMCs. The origin of this receptor is a human donor in good health.

The CDR3 DNA reads as TGTGCCAGCAGCTTCGCTAGCCGGGACAGTGGCACAGATACGCAGTATTTT. Translating gives CASSFASRDSGTDTQYF. The chain has TRBV7-9 and TRBJ2-3; TRBD1 matches at 7 bases. This CDR3 is 17 amino acids long. CDR1 and CDR2 from the germline V gene are SEHNR and FQNEAQ (reference sequence). V lost 3 bases and J lost 1; bases outside the gene matches: 10.